This T cell receptor (beta chain) is from a study of blood T cell repertoires in COVID-19. TCRdb's table, derived via immunoSEQ multiplex PCR, lists solely in-frame clones and lacks some. The sample includes around 250,000 clones, 84% of them seen just once. The CDR3 is made up of 16 amino acids. Unmatched junction bases numbered 4, after V lost 3 bases and J lost 0 bases. The germline V gene encodes CDR1 SGHNT and CDR2 YENEEA. The sequenced sample was peripheral blood. The rearrangement uses TRBV11-3 and TRBJ2-1; 8 bases map to TRBD2. This TCR came from a human donor in a cohort sampled during active COVID-19. The CDR3 sequence: CASSFSGTSSYNEQFF. The CDR3 bases are TGTGCCAGCAGCTTTTCCGGGACTAGCTCCTACAATGAGCAGTTCTTC.